This T cell receptor (beta chain) originates from a study of blood T cells in healthy people across ages. Germline CDR1 and CDR2: SQVTM and ANQGSEA. The V gene lost 5 bases and the J gene lost 3 bases, with 14 bases spanning the gap. The length of the CDR3 is 13 residues. Using a J-beta primer mix together with a sample-barcoded 5' primer, a second PCR was run for roughly 6 to 11 cycles. TCRdb ran MiXCR on the 5' RACE reads and lists one entry per CDR3 protein. The sample lists around 2 million distinct CDR3 sequences; approximately 40% were seen once. The TCR comes from a human donor in good health. This sequence joins TRBV29-1 and TRBJ2-7; the D gene could be TRBD1 or TRBD2 (6 bases each). The sequenced sample consisted of blood. CDR3 amino acids: CSVLSRGGYEQYF. The CDR3 DNA follows: TGCAGCGTTCTCTCCAGGGGAGGCTACGAGCAGTACTTC.